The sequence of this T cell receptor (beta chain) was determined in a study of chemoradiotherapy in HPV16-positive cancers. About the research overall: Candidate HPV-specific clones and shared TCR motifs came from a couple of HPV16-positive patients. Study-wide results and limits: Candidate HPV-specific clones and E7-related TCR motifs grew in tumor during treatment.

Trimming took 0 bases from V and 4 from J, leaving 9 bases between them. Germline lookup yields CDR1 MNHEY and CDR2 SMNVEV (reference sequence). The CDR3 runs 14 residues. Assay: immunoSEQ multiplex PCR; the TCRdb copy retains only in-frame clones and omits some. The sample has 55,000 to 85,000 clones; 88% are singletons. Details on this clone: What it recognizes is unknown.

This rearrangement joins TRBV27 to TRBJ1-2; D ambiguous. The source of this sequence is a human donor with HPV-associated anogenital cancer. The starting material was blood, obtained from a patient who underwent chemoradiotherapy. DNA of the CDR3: TGTGCCAGCAGTTTATCCGGACTCGCCTATGGCTACACCTTC. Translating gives CASSLSGLAYGYTF.